The rows below give T cell receptor beta chains drawn from one sample of a study of T cell changes during pregnancy in multiple sclerosis. Libraries were prepared by immunoSEQ multiplex PCR; TCRdb keeps only in-frame clonotypes and omits some of them. Among fewer than 80,000 clones listed, roughly nine tenths were seen once. The material was CD4+ T cells from peripheral blood mononuclear cells, obtained in the third trimester of pregnancy. The receptors shown here come from a female donor in good health, enrolled as a control in a pregnancy study. Each CDR3 is given with its conserved first and last residue.

V: TRBV6-5
CDR3: CASSDGTVGNTIYF

V: TRBV5-1
CDR3: CASSLEGQLYEQYF

V: TRBV5-6
CDR3: CASSLALGRNRDNGYTF

V: TRBV4-3
CDR3: CASSQDWGRVAQPQHF

V: TRBV27
CDR3: CASSSPGTGGSYNSPLHF

V: TRBV11-3
CDR3: CASSGRLAGTTGELFF

V: TRBV18
CDR3: CASYQEGGPLHF

V: TRBV10-3
CDR3: CAISGGTQGAYEQYF

V: TRBV7-2
CDR3: CASSPLGDRWGGYTF

V: TRBV15
CDR3: CATSLAGAYEQYF

V: TRBV30
CDR3: CAWRGQLNTEAFF

V: TRBV19
CDR3: CASSPFLRGNTEAFF

V: TRBV18
CDR3: CASSAGTVYEQYF

V: TRBV12-5
CDR3: CASGLAGSYEQYF

V: TRBV19
CDR3: CASSAGDRRPGEQYF

V: TRBV7-2
CDR3: CASSLEVGSSTDTQYF

V: TRBV25-1
CDR3: CASQSTSGGVYEQYF

V: TRBV7-2
CDR3: CASSLIAGTGELFF

V: TRBV6-5
CDR3: CASSSWSGTIYF

V: TRBV6-5
CDR3: CASSYSGQLSPLHF

V: TRBV29-1
CDR3: CSVGKGQNKETQYF

V: TRBV5-6
CDR3: CASSLIREAPIYF

V: TRBV6-1
CDR3: CASIKRGSYNEQFF

V: TRBV7-7
CDR3: CASSLDFTDTQYF

V: TRBV14
CDR3: CASSQPRYSYNEQFF

V: TRBV4-2
CDR3: CASTKGHSGQGYEQYF

V: TRBV7-2
CDR3: CASSFGTYNQPQHF

V: TRBV7-2
CDR3: CASSPGGIPAPLHF

V: TRBV7-2
CDR3: CASSFERQGRGPQHF

V: TRBV5-1
CDR3: CASSLDRGRYGYTF

V: TRBV29-1
CDR3: CSVRPSTGAEGYTF

V: TRBV6-5
CDR3: CASTKGDGYTF

V: TRBV28
CDR3: CASSPGTDPPYEQYF

V: TRBV29-1
CDR3: CSVEGRLMNTEAFF

V: TRBV9
CDR3: CASSAGQAGYGYTF

V: TRBV6-4
CDR3: CASSALQGAEAFF

V: TRBV14
CDR3: CASSQAAVAEAFF

V: TRBV30
CDR3: CAWSPGGGGIQYF

V: TRBV19
CDR3: CASSPEQGGLTDTQYF

V: TRBV11-2
CDR3: CASSLVPGYEQYF

V: TRBV5-4
CDR3: CASSLAGSSYNEQFF

V: TRBV7-8
CDR3: CASSSQGPGRYQPQHF

V: TRBV7-2
CDR3: CASSLVTGGPGNTIYF

V: TRBV7-8
CDR3: CASSLAPWTGFAGYTF

V: TRBV11-2
CDR3: CASSLSRLSGSNEQFF

V: TRBV4-3
CDR3: CASSLQTGSGANVLTF

V: TRBV7-2
CDR3: CASSLAGSGPYEQYF

V: TRBV6-5
CDR3: CASSYSGRNTEAFF

V: TRBV9
CDR3: CASSVGTGDSNQPQHF